Each of the 27 T cell receptor beta chains below was sequenced from the same sample in a study of regulatory T cells in long-lasting Graves disease. Building the TCR beta libraries relied on iRepertoire HTBI primers, and CDR3 regions underwent Arm-PCR. One entry per CDR3 protein results from TCRdb running MiXCR on the multiplex PCR reads. This sample has approximately 350,000 distinct CDR3 sequences; 16% occur once, and the top ten carry 25% to 30%. Time point indicated: newly diagnosed GD, antithyroid drugs for less than 3 months. From PBMCs, RNA was extracted and then used to make the TCR library. This same sample was also part of a study on T cells in Graves' hyperthyroidism and ophthalmopathy.

Specimen: peripheral blood mononuclear cells (PBMCs), collected at new diagnosis, from a patient treated with antithyroid drugs. These receptors all stem from a man in his forties or fifties with Graves disease.

Here the CDR3 reads CSVEGPGGVNTEAFF. The CDR3 DNA reads TGCAGCGTGGAGGGTCCTGGGGGGGTAAACACTGAAGCTTTCTTT. The V call is TRBV29-1, the J call TRBJ1-1; possibly TRBD1 for D (5 bases). This CDR3 comprises 15 residues. CDR1 is SQVTM, CDR2 ANQGSEA, per germline. V lost 6 bases and J lost 2, with 19 bases in between.

This clonotype was seen repeatedly, ten times or more. DNA for the CDR3: TGTGCCAGCAGATATCAGAACACTGAAGCTTTCTTT. It yields the protein CASRYQNTEAFF. The V and J genes are TRBV2 and TRBJ1-1, with D unresolved. The germline V gene encodes CDR1 SNHLY and CDR2 FYNNEI. The CDR3 sequence is 12 residues long. Trimming took off 6 bases at V and 1 base at J, with 6 bases between the two ends.

A note on this clonotype: This is likely an artifact of a read error, given a far larger clone one base away. The CDR3 ends on some other residue instead of the conserved phenylalanine or tryptophan, so this is likely a read error. The chain links TRBV11-1 to TRBJ2-5; D may match TRBD1 or TRBD2 (5 bases each). The DNA matches TRBJ2-1 better at its end, which makes the J call doubtful. The germline gives CDR1 SGHAT, CDR2 FQDESV (reference sequence). CDR3 length: 15 amino acids. CDR3 protein: CASSGSEISGHEQFS. The CDR3 nucleotides are TGTGCCAGCAGCGGGTCGGAGATCTCGGGGCATGAGCAGTTCTCC.

This clonotype appeared a few times. A much larger clone is a single base away; this may be a read error. This rearrangement joins TRBV6-2 or TRBV6-3 to TRBJ2-3, with D possibly being TRBD2 (5 bases). CDR1 and CDR2 (germline): MNHEY, SVGEGT. CDR3 length equals 12 residues. DNA for the CDR3: TGTGCCAGCAGCGACTATACAGATACGCAGTGTTTT. This codes for CASSDYTDTQCF.

This clonotype has a handful of counts. This rearrangement joins TRBV30 to TRBJ2-5; D is perhaps TRBD2 (5 bases). Trimming cost V 1 base and J 2 bases, with 5 bases left between them. Germline loops: CDR1 GTSNPN, CDR2 SVGIG (reference sequence). The CDR3 contains 12 residues. In nucleotides, the CDR3 is TGTGCCTGGAGTGGAGGGCAAGAGACCCAGTACTTC. It translates to CAWSGGQETQYF.

The CDR3 loop is CASSIRQGGTDTQYF. CDR3 in DNA: TGTGCCAGCAGCATCCGACAGGGTGGCACAGATACGCAGTATTTT. The rearrangement links TRBV9 to TRBJ2-3, with 7 bases aligning to TRBD1. Per the germline V gene, CDR1 is SGDLS and CDR2 is YYNGEE. The CDR3 totals 15 residues. V shed 4 bases and J 1 base; nucleotides not matched to a gene: 6. Supplemented by reference TRBV9 and TRBJ2-3, the full variable domain reads DSGVTQTPKHLITATGQRVTLRCSPRSGDLSVYWYQQSLDQGLQFLIQYYNGEERAKGNILERFSAQQFPDLHSELNLSSLELGDSALYFCASSIRQGGTDTQYFGPGTRLTVL.

The sample holds many counts of this clonotype. This chain uses TRBV2 with TRBJ2-1; TRBD2 aligns across 10 bases. The V gene end was trimmed by 7 bases and the J gene end by 5 bases; junction bases not matched to a gene: 5. The CDR3 consists of 14 residues. Germline CDR1 and CDR2: SNHLY and FYNNEI. The CDR3 bases are TGTGCCAGCATGAGCGGGGGGGCAAACAATGAGCAGTTCTTC. Translating it yields CASMSGGANNEQFF.

The chain combines TRBV28 with TRBJ2-7; no definite D call. CDR3 length: 13 residues. Trimming removed 3 bases at V and 4 bases at J, with 10 bases between. Germline-derived CDR1 and CDR2 are MDHEN and SYDVKM. The CDR3 sequence is CASSFSAAYEQYF. Here the CDR3 DNA reads TGTGCCAGCAGTTTTTCTGCGGCTTACGAGCAGTACTTC.

In this sample, this clonotype turned up many times. The chain links TRBV7-6 to TRBJ2-1; a possible D gene is TRBD1 (6 bases). Germline CDR1 reads SGHVS; CDR2 reads FNYEAQ. The germline V and J ends were trimmed by 0 bases and 6 bases, with 15 bases remaining between them. CDR3 size: 16 residues. As DNA, the CDR3 is TGTGCCAGCAGCTTAGCCTCCCCAGGGGTGGGCAATGAGCAGTTCTTC. It translates to CASSLASPGVGNEQFF.

This clonotype was recorded at least ten times. The V call is TRBV4-2, the J call TRBJ2-7; D is perhaps TRBD1 (5 bases). Looked up from germline, CDR1 is LGHNA and CDR2 is YNFKEQ. V lost 0 bases to trimming and J lost 2 bases, with 14 bases between them. The CDR3 spans 16 residues. CDR3 nucleotides: TGTGCCAGCAGCCAAGATATCAGGGCCGGGCCCTACGAGCAGTACTTC. Translating gives CASSQDIRAGPYEQYF.

This clonotype was seen many times. This chain joins TRBV18 and TRBJ2-7; TRBD2 agrees at 7 bases. Looked up from germline, CDR1 is KGHSH and CDR2 is LQKENI. With 3 bases clipped from V and 3 bases from J, the junction kept 2 bases outside the gene matches. CDR3 length: 13 residues. CDR3 sequence reads: CASSPGGIYEQYF. CDR3 nucleotides: TGTGCCAGCTCACCGGGGGGGATCTACGAGCAGTACTTC.

The J gene is TRBJ1-1, the V gene TRBV12-3 or TRBV12-4; D possibly corresponds to TRBD1 (6 bases). CDR3 length equals 13 residues. Trimming pared 0 bases from V and 11 bases from J, leaving 13 bases between. The CDR3 is CASSLAGATGAFF. CDR3 sequence (DNA): TGTGCCAGCAGTTTAGCGGGGGCCACCGGGGCTTTCTTT.

This clonotype was detected many times. The chain is built from TRBV18 and TRBJ1-3, with D hard to call. Germline loops: CDR1 KGHSH, CDR2 LQKENI. The V and J ends lost 2 bases and 0 bases respectively, with 8 bases between them. This CDR3 contains 15 residues. Here the CDR3 DNA reads TGTGCCAGCTCACCATTAGAGAGCTCTGGAAACACCATATATTTT. Translation gives CASSPLESSGNTIYF. Full variable domain (rest looked up from reference TRBV18 and TRBJ1-3): NAGVMQNPRHLVRRRGQEARLRCSPMKGHSHVYWYRQLPEEGLKFMVYLQKENIIDESGMPKERFSAEFPKEGPSILRIQQVVRGDSAAYFCASSPLESSGNTIYFGEGSWLTVV.

This rearrangement joins TRBV24-1 to TRBJ2-5; perhaps D is TRBD1 or TRBD2 (6 bases each). Trimming cost V 1 base and J 4 bases, with 15 bases left between them. The length of the CDR3 is 16 residues. Germline CDR1 and CDR2: KGHDR and SFDVKD. The DNA for the CDR3 is TGTGCCACCAGTGATTTCGGCTCTGGGGGGCGAGAGACCCAGTACTTC. It specifies CATSDFGSGGRETQYF.

There are a few counts of this clonotype. The rearrangement joins TRBV5-6 to TRBJ2-2; D unresolved. V was trimmed by 0 bases and J by 2 bases, leaving 8 bases between them. Germline lookup yields CDR1 SGHDT and CDR2 YYEEEE. The CDR3 runs to 15 residues. CDR3 DNA sequence: TGTGCCAGCAGCTTGGTCCAACCTAACACCGGGGAGCTGTTTTTT. Its translation is CASSLVQPNTGELFF.

This clonotype was picked up many times. V usage is TRBV30 and J usage is TRBJ2-5, with a tentative D call TRBD2 (6 bases). Germline loops: CDR1 GTSNPN, CDR2 SVGIG (reference sequence). Trimming left V 1 base short and J 3 bases short, with 9 bases between. The CDR3 extends over 13 amino acids. CDR3 loop: CAWSGGLKETQYF. For the CDR3, the DNA is TGTGCCTGGAGTGGGGGACTTAAAGAGACCCAGTACTTC.

This clonotype occurred many times. The J gene is TRBJ1-2, the V gene TRBV27; no firm D call. V lost 2 bases and J lost 9, with 16 bases in between. The CDR3 consists of 14 residues. The germline V gene has CDR1 MNHEY and CDR2 SMNVEV (reference sequence). This CDR3 reads CASSLGKGLPRYTF. DNA of the CDR3: TGTGCCAGCAGTTTAGGAAAAGGACTCCCTCGCTACACCTTC.

This clonotype was counted at least ten times. The chain joins TRBV5-5 to TRBJ2-7; possible D gene TRBD2, 6 bases. The CDR3 is 15 residues long. The germline gives CDR1 SGHKS, CDR2 YYEKEE (reference sequence). Trimming pared 3 bases from V and 3 bases from J, leaving 16 bases between. CDR3 region: CASSSGTVGSYEQYF. The CDR3, as DNA: TGTGCCAGCAGCTCGGGGACTGTGGGGAGCTACGAGCAGTACTTC.

This clonotype was seen ten or more times. V gene TRBV20-1 combines with J gene TRBJ2-5; possible D gene TRBD1, 5 bases. CDR1 is DFQATT, CDR2 SNEGSKA, per germline (reference sequence). There are 13 residues in the CDR3. V dropped 2 bases and J dropped 3 bases, with 10 bases sitting between them. The CDR3 is CSARMDTKETQYF. The CDR3 bases are TGCAGTGCTAGAATGGACACAAAAGAGACCCAGTACTTC.

The chain recombines TRBV4-2 with TRBJ2-1; 7 nucleotides match TRBD2. The junction had 13 bases not matched to a gene; V was cut back by 3 bases and J by 8 bases. Germline V gene data show CDR1 as LGHNA and CDR2 as YNFKEQ. The CDR3 is 16 residues long. The DNA of the CDR3 is TGTGCCAGCAGCCAGTTTTTAGCGGGCGGCCTCGATGAGCAGTTCTTC. This translates into CASSQFLAGGLDEQFF.

The table lists this clonotype with many counts. V gene TRBV10-3 combines with J gene TRBJ2-2; D might be TRBD1 or TRBD2, each matching 5 bases. CDR3 length: 17 amino acids. The V end lost 2 bases, the J end lost 0 bases, and 13 bases lay between the germline ends. Germline V CDR1 and CDR2: ENHRY, SYGVKD. CDR3 sequence: CAISEPWDPANTGELFF. The CDR3 DNA reads as TGTGCCATCAGTGAGCCCTGGGACCCCGCGAACACCGGGGAGCTGTTTTTT.

This clonotype was counted many times. CDR3 in DNA: TGCGCCAGCAGCTTGGGACCCGCCCTCACAGATACGCAGTATTTT. Its protein product is CASSLGPALTDTQYF. This rearrangement joins TRBV5-1 to TRBJ2-3; D not resolved. Germline loops: CDR1 SGHRS, CDR2 YFSETQ. Between the trimmed V and J ends, which lost 0 bases and 2 bases, there was a span of 10 bases. This CDR3 comprises 15 residues.

This clonotype was counted many times. The J gene is TRBJ1-6, the V gene TRBV20-1, with D possibly being TRBD1 (6 bases). From germline, CDR1 is DFQATT and CDR2 SNEGSKA (reference sequence). Trimming removed 0 bases at V and 13 bases at J, with 19 bases between. CDR3 length equals 15 residues. CDR3 sequence (DNA): TGCAGTGCTAGAGATTGGACAGACATTATCTCCCCCCTCCACTTT. Its translation is CSARDWTDIISPLHF.

There are many counts of this clonotype. The chain carries TRBV6-1 and TRBJ1-4, with TRBD1 identical over 10 bases. This CDR3 region has 15 residues. Trimming removed 6 bases from V and 7 bases from J; junction bases left unmatched: 8. CDR1 and CDR2 from the germline V gene are MNHNS and SASEGT. CDR3 nucleotides: TGTGCCAGCAGAAGTTACGGGACAGGGGTTGAAAAACTGTTTTTT. This translates into CASRSYGTGVEKLFF.

This clonotype was seen repeatedly, ten times or more. The chain joins TRBV2 to TRBJ2-5, with 9 nucleotides matching TRBD2. The junction had 10 bases not matched to a gene; V was cut back by 6 bases and J by 2 bases. The germline V gene encodes CDR1 SNHLY and CDR2 FYNNEI. The CDR3 has 16 amino acids. This chain's CDR3 is CASRNVGGGAQETQYF. CDR3 nucleotides: TGTGCCAGCAGGAACGTGGGCGGGGGGGCTCAAGAGACCCAGTACTTC.

This clonotype was recorded a few times. This chain joins TRBV19 and TRBJ1-3; D is unresolved. CDR1 is LNHDA, CDR2 SQIVND, per germline (reference sequence). Between the trimmed V and J ends, which lost 7 bases and 0 bases, there was a span of 16 bases. CDR3 length: 16 amino acids. The DNA for the CDR3 is TGTGCCAGTACCGACCGGGATAACCTCTCTGGAAACACCATATATTTT. Amino acid sequence: CASTDRDNLSGNTIYF.

This clonotype showed up many times. The V gene is TRBV25-1, the J gene TRBJ2-7; 9 bases agree with TRBD1. Unmatched junction bases numbered 3, after V lost 5 bases and J lost 1 base. This CDR3 has 14 amino acids. Germline-derived CDR1 and CDR2 are MGHDK and SYGVNS. The DNA for the CDR3 is TGTGCCAGCAGTCAGGACAGGGGTTCCTACGAGCAGTACTTC. It is translated as CASSQDRGSYEQYF.